The 8 T cell receptor beta chains reported below all come from one sample, sequenced in a study of control samples from healthy donors and cancer patients. The data were produced by immunoSEQ multiplex PCR, yet TCRdb's version contains in-frame clones alone and is incomplete. The sample has around 110,000 clones; 85% to 90% are singletons. Sequencing was carried out using blood. Receptor source: a woman in her sixties or seventies in good health.

The chain has TRBV7-2 and TRBJ2-5; D assignment may be TRBD1 or TRBD2 (7 bases each). CDR1 SGHTA and CDR2 FQGNSA come from the germline V gene. The V and J ends lost 7 bases and 5 bases respectively, with 17 bases between them. The CDR3 is 14 amino acids. The CDR3 loop is CASTQGGGWETQYF. In nucleotides, the CDR3 is TGTGCCAGCACCCAGGGGGGGGGTTGGGAGACCCAGTACTTC.

V gene TRBV2 combines with J gene TRBJ2-7, with D possibly being TRBD1 or TRBD2 (5 bases each). The CDR3 has 12 residues. Germline-derived CDR1 and CDR2 are SNHLY and FYNNEI. V was cut by 6 bases and J by 3 bases, with 9 bases left in between. Here the CDR3 reads CASRGDIYEQYF. The CDR3 region has the DNA TGTGCCAGCAGGGGGGATATCTACGAGCAGTACTTC.

This rearrangement joins TRBV29-1 to TRBJ2-1, with 9 bases identical to TRBD1. Germline V gene sequence: CDR1 SQVTM, CDR2 ANQGSEA. J gave up 3 bases and V 7 bases, and 10 bases lay outside the gene matches. The CDR3 has 15 residues. CDR3 amino acids: CSAGTTGGNYNEQFF. CDR3 DNA: TGCAGCGCCGGAACGACAGGGGGAAACTACAATGAGCAGTTCTTC.

This chain links TRBV7-9 with TRBJ1-6; D is unclear. CDR3 length: 15 amino acids. CDR1 SEHNR and CDR2 FQNEAQ come from the germline V gene (reference sequence). Trimming took 5 bases from V and 7 from J, leaving 15 bases between them. CDR3 bases: TGTGCCAGCAGCAAAAACGGGCGGACCAATTCACCCCTCCACTTT. As protein: CASSKNGRTNSPLHF.

This chain links TRBV6-5 with TRBJ2-7, with D possibly matching TRBD2 (5 bases). The CDR3 has 12 amino acids. Trimming stripped 6 bases from V and 2 bases from J, with 8 bases between. CDR1 and CDR2 (germline): MNHEY, SVGAGI. Written as DNA, the CDR3 is TGTGCCAGCAGATCCGGGGCCTACGAGCAGTACTTC. Protein sequence: CASRSGAYEQYF.

The gene calls are TRBV18 and TRBJ2-3, with TRBD2 matching over 10 bases. The CDR3 length is 16 residues. CDR1 is KGHSH and CDR2 is LQKENI in the germline V gene. V dropped 3 bases and J dropped 2; count of bases not matched to a gene: 5. Here the CDR3 reads CASSPLAGVTTDTQYF. In DNA form, the CDR3 reads TGTGCCAGCTCACCCCTAGCGGGGGTTACCACAGATACGCAGTATTTT.

This sequence joins TRBV6-5 and TRBJ1-2, with 7 bases that match TRBD1. CDR1 is MNHEY and CDR2 is SVGAGI in the germline V gene. J gave up 8 bases and V 6 bases, and 9 bases lay outside the gene matches. This CDR3 region has 13 residues. This chain's CDR3 is CASSPPTGRGYTF. The CDR3 DNA sequence: TGTGCCAGCAGCCCACCGACAGGGAGGGGCTACACCTTC.

The rearrangement uses TRBV4-3 and TRBJ1-4; D remains unclear. The germline V gene encodes CDR1 LGHNA and CDR2 YSLEER. This CDR3 has 15 amino acids. Trimming removed 1 base at V and 7 bases at J, with 13 bases between. The CDR3 loop reads CASSQVREGSEKLFF. The CDR3 DNA sequence: TGCGCCAGCAGCCAAGTACGGGAAGGAAGTGAAAAACTGTTTTTT.